The entry that follows covers one TCR beta chain sequence. As yet, its antigen is unknown. Blood sampling took place at baseline, cycle 4 day 1, and cycle 7 day 1. These data come from a study of OX40 agonist ivuxolimab in advanced cancers. Deletions cut 1 base from V and 0 bases from J, with 5 bases between. The CDR3 extends over 13 amino acids. Germline lookup yields CDR1 SGHKS and CDR2 YYEKEE (reference sequence). Only in-frame clones appear in the TCRdb table, and some are missing; sequencing was by immunoSEQ multiplex PCR. The sample contains about 39,000 clones, roughly nine tenths of which appear only once. General observations from the study: There were, on average, more expanded clones in CD8+ T cells than in CD4+. Some nonresponders additionally presented with little normalized T-cell clonal expansion.

Sequenced here: CD4+ or CD8+ T cells sorted from blood, sampled in a trial of the OX40 agonist ivuxolimab. This TCR was recovered from an adult with an advanced solid tumor such as melanoma, head and neck, liver or kidney cancer. This rearrangement joins TRBV5-5 to TRBJ2-7; no definite D call. Here the CDR3 reads CASSLTSSYEQYF. Written as DNA, the CDR3 is TGTGCCAGCAGCTTGACATCCTCCTACGAGCAGTACTTC.